What follows is one T cell receptor beta chain and its context. The sample originates from a study of control samples from healthy donors and cancer patients. V was clipped by 1 base and J by 2 bases, with 7 bases between them. The CDR3 sequence is 15 residues long. Germline CDR1 and CDR2: KGHDR and SFDVKD. Some clones are missing from TCRdb's copy, which holds only in-frame ones; the method was immunoSEQ multiplex PCR. The repertoire has around 200,000 clones, 90% to 95% of them found once; the top ten carry around 1.6%. The V gene is TRBV24-1, the J gene TRBJ2-2; D possibly corresponds to TRBD1 (5 bases). This receptor was obtained from a man aged 18 to 29 in good health. Material: blood. The CDR3 here is CATSDLDSNTGELFF. The CDR3 nucleotides read TGTGCCACCAGTGATTTAGACAGCAACACCGGGGAGCTGTTTTTT.